This TCR beta chain was sequenced in a study of blood T cell repertoires in COVID-19. Study information: The origin of the acute and convalescent COVID-19 samples was the United States, Italy and Spain.

The germline gives CDR1 MNHEY, CDR2 SMNVEV (reference sequence). This CDR3 region has 13 residues. V lost 5 bases, J lost 5 bases, and 12 bases lay in between. Original analysis: Researchers report that nucleated cell counts were estimated from reference gene primer amplification. The method was immunoSEQ multiplex PCR; TCRdb's version includes in-frame clones alone and lacks a portion of them. D and trimming were read from the DNA, whereas the V and J calls and clone size are those reported in that table. This table has about 250,000 clones, 85% to 90% appearing once. Recovery among Cohort 3 donors was established by two negative PCRs, clearance, or symptom resolution.

The source is a man between 18 and 35 years old who had recovered from COVID-19. The rearrangement links TRBV27 to TRBJ1-1, with a tentative D call TRBD1 (5 bases). What was sequenced was PBMCs or T cells enriched from blood (not recorded which). DNA of the CDR3: TGTGCCAGCAGTCGGGGGGAAGGGACTGAAGCTTTCTTT. It codes for CASSRGEGTEAFF.